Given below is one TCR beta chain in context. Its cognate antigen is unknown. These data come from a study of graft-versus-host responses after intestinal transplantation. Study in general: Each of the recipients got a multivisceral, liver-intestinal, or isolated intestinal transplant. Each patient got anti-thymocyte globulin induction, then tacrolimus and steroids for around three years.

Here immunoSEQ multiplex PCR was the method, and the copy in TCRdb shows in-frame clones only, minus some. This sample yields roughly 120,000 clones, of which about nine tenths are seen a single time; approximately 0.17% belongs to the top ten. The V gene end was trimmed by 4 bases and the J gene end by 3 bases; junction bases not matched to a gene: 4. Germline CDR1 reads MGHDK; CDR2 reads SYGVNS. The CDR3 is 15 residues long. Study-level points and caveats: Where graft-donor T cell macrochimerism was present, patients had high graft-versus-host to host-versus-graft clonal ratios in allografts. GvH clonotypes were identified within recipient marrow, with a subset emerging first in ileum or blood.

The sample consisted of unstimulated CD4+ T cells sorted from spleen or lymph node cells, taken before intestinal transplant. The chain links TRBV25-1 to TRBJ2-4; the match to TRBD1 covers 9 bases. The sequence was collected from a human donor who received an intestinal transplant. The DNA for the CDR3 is TGTGCCAGCAGTGGACAGGGGGGTGGCAAAAACATTCAGTACTTC. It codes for CASSGQGGGKNIQYF.